These T cell receptor beta chains were read from a single sample in a study of OX40 agonist ivuxolimab in advanced cancers. Using immunoSEQ multiplex PCR, the repertoire was profiled, and TCRdb retains in-frame clones only, with some absent. The sample holds some 40,000 clones, about 88% seen once. This specimen was CD4+ or CD8+ T cells sorted from blood, taken in a trial of the OX40 agonist ivuxolimab. Source of these receptors: an adult with an advanced solid tumor such as melanoma, head and neck, liver or kidney cancer. Both conserved end residues are part of each CDR3. Each record gives: V gene, clone size, J gene, D gene, CDR3 DNA, CDR3 protein. The D gene is left open where the match is weak. The size of a clone is reported for some rows only, either as once, few or many, or as a class for expanded clones.

V: TRBV7-7; size: .; J: TRBJ2-1; D: .; DNA: TGTGCTAGCAGCAAAAACCCCTCAAGTGAGCAGTTCTTC; CDR3: CASSKNPSSEQFF
V: TRBV27; size: .; J: TRBJ1-5; D: .; DNA: TGTGCCAGCAGTTTATCGGCAGGGGATCAGCCCCAGCATTTT; CDR3: CASSLSAGDQPQHF
V: TRBV7-9; size: once; J: TRBJ2-1; D: .; DNA: TGTGCCAGCAGCTTAGGGCTTAGCTCCTACAATGAGCAGTTCTTC; CDR3: CASSLGLSSYNEQFF
V: TRBV9; size: .; J: TRBJ2-3; D: TRBD2; DNA: TGTGCCAGCAGCACAATAGCGGGGAGCACAGATACGCAGTATTTT; CDR3: CASSTIAGSTDTQYF
V: TRBV28; size: .; J: TRBJ2-3; D: .; DNA: TGTGCCAGCAGTTTGGGGGAAGATACGCAGTATTTT; CDR3: CASSLGEDTQYF
V: TRBV7-2; size: .; J: TRBJ2-3; D: .; DNA: TGTGCCAGCAGCCCGGTGGTTGGGGTGGACTCGTCGGATACGCAGTATTTT; CDR3: CASSPVVGVDSSDTQYF
V: TRBV4-1; size: few; J: TRBJ2-7; D: TRBD1; DNA: TGCGCCAGCAGCCCCACCGGGGACAGGGCATACGAGCAGTACTTC; CDR3: CASSPTGDRAYEQYF
V: TRBV2; size: once; J: TRBJ2-7; D: TRBD1; DNA: TGTGCCAGTTGGGACAGGGGTGGTCACGAGCAGTACTTC; CDR3: CASWDRGGHEQYF
V: TRBV4-3; size: .; J: TRBJ1-1; D: .; DNA: TGCGCCAGCAGCCAAGAAACGGCAGTAGAAGCTTTCTTT; CDR3: CASSQETAVEAFF
V: TRBV4-1; size: .; J: TRBJ1-1; D: .; DNA: TGCGCCAGCAGCCCCCGGGCGGGGGTCGAAGCTTTCTTT; CDR3: CASSPRAGVEAFF
V: TRBV28; size: .; J: TRBJ2-7; D: TRBD1; DNA: TGTGCCAGCACCCGGGACAGCTACGAGCAGTACTTC; CDR3: CASTRDSYEQYF
V: TRBV19; size: .; J: TRBJ2-7; D: .; DNA: TGTGCCAGTAGTCCTTCGGCCTACGAGCAGTACTTC; CDR3: CASSPSAYEQYF
V: TRBV18; size: medium-sized; J: TRBJ2-7; D: .; DNA: TGTGCCAGCTCGTCCCGGGACGACGGAACCTACGAGCAGTACTTC; CDR3: CASSSRDDGTYEQYF
V: TRBV30; size: .; J: TRBJ2-7; D: .; DNA: TGTGCCTGGAGTGACGTGGGCTACGAGCAGTACTTC; CDR3: CAWSDVGYEQYF
V: TRBV28; size: .; J: TRBJ1-1; D: TRBD1; DNA: TGTGCCAGCAGTTTCACTGCAGGGGGCCCTGAAGCTTTCTTT; CDR3: CASSFTAGGPEAFF
V: TRBV27; size: .; J: TRBJ2-5; D: .; DNA: TGTGCCAGCAGTTTTATCAAAGGGGAGACCCAGTACTTC; CDR3: CASSFIKGETQYF
V: TRBV11-2; size: .; J: TRBJ2-7; D: .; DNA: TGTGCCAGCAGCTCTCCCCGGGACTTCGGGGACTACGAGCAGTACTTC; CDR3: CASSSPRDFGDYEQYF
V: TRBV7-9; size: .; J: TRBJ1-1; D: .; DNA: TGTGCCAGCTCCCGGGGAAACACTGAAGCTTTCTTT; CDR3: CASSRGNTEAFF
V: TRBV5-1; size: .; J: TRBJ1-2; D: .; DNA: TGCGCCAGCAGCTTGGAGGGGACTAACTATGGCTACACCTTC; CDR3: CASSLEGTNYGYTF
V: TRBV29-1; size: .; J: TRBJ2-3; D: .; DNA: TGCAGCGTTGACCAGTTGGACAGCACAGATACGCAGTATTTT; CDR3: CSVDQLDSTDTQYF
V: TRBV4-3; size: .; J: TRBJ2-3; D: .; DNA: TGCGCCAGCAGCCAAGAAGATGGGGGTTTGTCTACAGATACGCAGTATTTT; CDR3: CASSQEDGGLSTDTQYF
V: TRBV28; size: .; J: TRBJ2-1; D: .; DNA: TGTGCCAGCAGTTTCGGCCAGGGCCCCTACAATGAGCAGTTCTTC; CDR3: CASSFGQGPYNEQFF
V: TRBV5-5; size: few; J: TRBJ2-2; D: .; DNA: TGTGCCAGCAGCCCCTTAGGAAACACCGGGGAGCTGTTTTTT; CDR3: CASSPLGNTGELFF
V: TRBV7-9; size: .; J: TRBJ1-2; D: .; DNA: TGTGCCAGCAGCTTACAACATGATGGCTACACCTTC; CDR3: CASSLQHDGYTF
V: TRBV18; size: .; J: TRBJ1-6; D: .; DNA: TGTGCCAGCTCACCACAGGGAACCTATAATTCACCCCTCCACTTT; CDR3: CASSPQGTYNSPLHF
V: TRBV5-1; size: .; J: TRBJ1-1; D: TRBD1; DNA: TGCGCCAGCAGCCCACAGGGGACTGAAGCTTTCTTT; CDR3: CASSPQGTEAFF
V: TRBV27; size: .; J: TRBJ1-2; D: TRBD1; DNA: TGTGCCAGCAGTTCGCAGGAGGGGCAGGGGGTGGATGGCTACACCTTC; CDR3: CASSSQEGQGVDGYTF
V: TRBV4-3; size: .; J: TRBJ1-5; D: .; DNA: TGCGCCAGCAGCCAGTCCACCGGAGGGGGGGGCGATCAGCCCCAGCATTTT; CDR3: CASSQSTGGGGDQPQHF
V: TRBV7-9; size: .; J: TRBJ1-1; D: TRBD1; DNA: TGTGCCAGCAGCTTAAGGGAGGGGGCGCACACTGAAGCTTTCTTT; CDR3: CASSLREGAHTEAFF
V: TRBV28; size: .; J: TRBJ1-4; D: TRBD1; DNA: TGTGCCAGCTCCGGGACAGGGAAAGTCAGGCGGGAAAAACTGTTTTTT; CDR3: CASSGTGKVRREKLFF
V: TRBV10-1; size: once; J: TRBJ2-3; D: .; DNA: TGCGCCAGCACACGGCGGAGGGGAGTCACAGATACGCAGTATTTT; CDR3: CASTRRRGVTDTQYF
V: TRBV28; size: once; J: TRBJ2-7; D: .; DNA: TGTGCCAGCTACCAAAGGGGGGTACACGAGCAGTACTTC; CDR3: CASYQRGVHEQYF
V: TRBV28; size: .; J: TRBJ2-3; D: .; DNA: TGTGCCAGCAGTTTGGGAGGGGGACCCACAGATACGCAGTATTTT; CDR3: CASSLGGGPTDTQYF
V: TRBV4-1; size: few; J: TRBJ1-6; D: TRBD1; DNA: TGCGCCAGCAGCCAAGAACGGACAGGCACATTAGGGGTTTCACCCCTCCACTTT; CDR3: CASSQERTGTLGVSPLHF
V: TRBV12-2; size: .; J: TRBJ1-5; D: .; DNA: TGTGCAAGTCGCTCGAATCAGCCCCAGCATTTT; CDR3: CASRSNQPQHF
V: TRBV27; size: .; J: TRBJ1-1; D: .; DNA: TGTGCCAGCAGTTTACTCCATCCGGACGGCATGAACACTGAAGCTTTCTTT; CDR3: CASSLLHPDGMNTEAFF
V: TRBV6-1; size: .; J: TRBJ2-5; D: .; DNA: TGTGCCAGCAGTGAAGCGCCGGCTCAAGAGACCCAGTACTTC; CDR3: CASSEAPAQETQYF
V: TRBV5-4; size: once; J: TRBJ1-2; D: .; DNA: TGTGCCAGCAGCTTGTTCGGGACACCGGCCTATGGCTACACCTTC; CDR3: CASSLFGTPAYGYTF
V: TRBV6-1; size: once; J: TRBJ2-7; D: .; DNA: TGTGCCAGCAGTGAAGAGGGAACTTTCTACGAGCAGTACTTC; CDR3: CASSEEGTFYEQYF
V: TRBV7-9; size: .; J: TRBJ1-5; D: TRBD1; DNA: TGTGCCAGCGGCGGACAGGAAAGCAATCAGCCCCAGCATTTT; CDR3: CASGGQESNQPQHF
V: TRBV4-3; size: .; J: TRBJ2-3; D: .; DNA: TGCGCCAGCAGCCAAACCCCTGGCACAGATACGCAGTATTTT; CDR3: CASSQTPGTDTQYF
V: TRBV7-9; size: .; J: TRBJ2-2; D: .; DNA: TGTGCCAGCAGCTTAGTAGAGGGGAACACCGGGGAGCTGTTTTTT; CDR3: CASSLVEGNTGELFF
V: TRBV4-2; size: .; J: TRBJ2-4; D: TRBD2; DNA: TGTGCCAGCAGCCAAGCAGGCGGGGGGCTTTGGGACATTCAGTACTTC; CDR3: CASSQAGGGLWDIQYF
V: TRBV2; size: .; J: TRBJ1-2; D: .; DNA: TGTGCCAGCAGTGAAGCGCTCAACAGCCACTATGGCTACACCTTC; CDR3: CASSEALNSHYGYTF
V: TRBV27; size: .; J: TRBJ1-2; D: .; DNA: TGTGCCAGCAGTCAACCCCCCGGGGGCTACACCTTC; CDR3: CASSQPPGGYTF
V: TRBV27; size: .; J: TRBJ1-5; D: .; DNA: TGTGCCAGCTCCCTGTACAGGGACCATCAGCCCCAGCATTTT; CDR3: CASSLYRDHQPQHF
V: TRBV4-1; size: .; J: TRBJ2-2; D: .; DNA: TGCGCCAGCAGCACTCCCCCCGGGGAGCTGTTTTTT; CDR3: CASSTPPGELFF
V: TRBV10-3; size: .; J: TRBJ2-7; D: .; DNA: TGTGCCATCAGTGAGACTTACGAGCAGTACTTC; CDR3: CAISETYEQYF
V: TRBV5-6; size: medium-sized; J: TRBJ1-2; D: TRBD1; DNA: TGTGCCAGCAGCTTTGACAGGGGTTACGGCTACACCTTC; CDR3: CASSFDRGYGYTF
V: TRBV2; size: once; J: TRBJ1-4; D: .; DNA: TGTGCCAGCACCGACAGTTTCTACAATGAAAAACTGTTTTTT; CDR3: CASTDSFYNEKLFF
V: TRBV28; size: once; J: TRBJ1-5; D: .; DNA: TGTGCCAGCAGTCTGACTTCAGGGTTTTATAGCAATCAGCCCCAGCATTTT; CDR3: CASSLTSGFYSNQPQHF
V: TRBV13; size: .; J: TRBJ1-2; D: TRBD1; DNA: TGTGCCAGCAGCTTAGGGAGGGGGCACGGCTACACCTTC; CDR3: CASSLGRGHGYTF
V: TRBV11-1; size: .; J: TRBJ2-5; D: TRBD1; DNA: TGTGCCAGCAGACCCCAGGGGGAAGAGACCCAGTACTTC; CDR3: CASRPQGEETQYF
V: TRBV5-1; size: few; J: TRBJ2-1; D: TRBD1; DNA: TGCGCCAGCAGCCCCTGGACAGGGTCCAATGAGCAGTTCTTC; CDR3: CASSPWTGSNEQFF
V: TRBV5-1; size: once; J: TRBJ2-2; D: .; DNA: TGCGCCAGCAGACCAGGGAACACCGGGGAGCTGTTTTTT; CDR3: CASRPGNTGELFF
V: TRBV18; size: .; J: TRBJ1-5; D: .; DNA: TGTGCCAGCTCACCGGGCAGGGGCTATCATCAGCCCCAGCATTTT; CDR3: CASSPGRGYHQPQHF
V: TRBV28; size: .; J: TRBJ1-1; D: .; DNA: TGTGCCAGCACCCCCCGGGGCCACGAAGCTTTCTTT; CDR3: CASTPRGHEAFF
V: TRBV28; size: .; J: TRBJ1-6; D: .; DNA: TGTGCCAGCAGTTTATCCCCGGATAGCTCCTATAATTCACCCCTCCACTTT; CDR3: CASSLSPDSSYNSPLHF
V: TRBV28; size: .; J: TRBJ1-2; D: .; DNA: TGTGCCAGCAGTCCCTCGGACAGAAACTATGGCTACACCTTC; CDR3: CASSPSDRNYGYTF
V: TRBV11-3; size: .; J: TRBJ1-2; D: .; DNA: TGTGCCAGCAGCCAAGCCGGGATTGGGACCTTC; CDR3: CASSQAGIGTF